The 9 T cell receptor beta chains listed next were all sequenced from one sample in a study of shared clonotypes between healthy human individuals. This table comes from immunoSEQ multiplex PCR, and its TCRdb copy is limited to in-frame clones, with some not included. The repertoire holds roughly 590,000 clones, with about 95% as singletons. CD45RO negativity and positive selection for CCR7 defined naive CD8 cells, a population that excluded terminally differentiated effector memory CD45RA+ cells. Sequences were obtained from naive CD8+ T cells sorted from blood. The source of these receptors is a woman in her twenties or thirties in good health.

The chain has TRBV28 and TRBJ1-2; possible D gene TRBD1, 6 bases. V lost 5 bases and J 6 bases, leaving 19 bases between the germline ends. The CDR3 loop spans 15 amino acids. CDR1 and CDR2 (germline): MDHEN, SYDVKM. As DNA, the CDR3 is TGTGCCAGCAGTCCGTTAGGGGGACGACGGCATGGCTACACCTTC. The encoded protein is CASSPLGGRRHGYTF.

The chain links TRBV4-1 to TRBJ2-7; D possibly corresponds to TRBD1 (5 bases). The CDR3 is made up of 15 amino acids. In germline, CDR1 is MGHRA, CDR2 YSYEKL. Deletions cut 2 bases from V and 0 bases from J, with 11 bases between. The CDR3 DNA follows: TGCGCCAGCAGCCAACTCGACAGCAGCTCCTACGAGCAGTACTTC. Amino acid sequence: CASSQLDSSSYEQYF.

The chain employs TRBV29-1 and TRBJ2-1; D gene uncertain. CDR1 and CDR2 (germline): SQVTM, ANQGSEA. The CDR3 consists of 15 residues. Trimming cost V 2 bases and J 0 bases, with 11 bases left between them. The CDR3 DNA reads TGCAGCGTTGAACCCCCAGCCAACTCCTACAATGAGCAGTTCTTC. Encoded protein: CSVEPPANSYNEQFF.

The gene calls are TRBV28 and TRBJ2-7, with D possibly matching TRBD1 (6 bases). V gave up 5 bases and J gave up 7 bases, with 18 bases separating them. In germline, CDR1 is MDHEN, CDR2 SYDVKM. The CDR3 sequence is 14 residues long. The CDR3 coding sequence is TGTGCCAGCAGTAATCGACAGGTAACGGAAGAGCAGTACTTC. This gives the protein CASSNRQVTEEQYF.

This rearrangement joins TRBV29-1 to TRBJ2-3; D possibly corresponds to TRBD1 (7 bases). The CDR3 consists of 15 residues. Trimming left V 4 bases short and J 1 base short, with 15 bases between. Germline V gene sequence: CDR1 SQVTM, CDR2 ANQGSEA. In DNA, the CDR3 is TGCAGCGTTGCCCCTACAGGGGAGGGCACAGATACGCAGTATTTT. Translating gives CSVAPTGEGTDTQYF.

The rearrangement links TRBV5-6 to TRBJ1-2; D uncertain. The CDR3 spans 14 residues. Between the trimmed V and J ends, which lost 4 bases and 4 bases, there was a span of 14 bases. Germline assignment: CDR1 SGHDT and CDR2 YYEEEE. Here the CDR3 DNA reads TGTGCCAGCAGCCGGACGGTGGGCAGCTATGGCTACACCTTC. Translated, it gives CASSRTVGSYGYTF.

This CDR3 reads CASSAVWSRNGYTF. The CDR3 DNA is TGTGCCAGCAGCGCAGTTTGGTCGCGGAATGGCTACACCTTC. The rearrangement links TRBV2 to TRBJ1-2; D call uncertain. The V end lost 6 bases, the J end lost 6 bases, and 17 bases lay between the germline ends. This CDR3 comprises 14 residues. Per the germline V gene, CDR1 is SNHLY and CDR2 is FYNNEI. The complete variable domain, with remaining parts taken from reference TRBV2 and TRBJ1-2, reads EPEVTQTPSHQVTQMGQEVILRCVPISNHLYFYWYRQILGQKVEFLVSFYNNEISEKSEIFDDQFSVERPDGSNFTLKIRSTKLEDSAMYFCASSAVWSRNGYTFGSGTRLTVV.

The rearrangement links TRBV10-3 to TRBJ2-7, with 9 bases fitting TRBD1. The CDR3 is made up of 14 amino acids. With 4 bases clipped from V and 3 bases from J, the junction kept 4 bases outside the gene matches. The germline V gene encodes CDR1 ENHRY and CDR2 SYGVKD. The DNA of the CDR3 is TGTGCCATCAGTGCGGACAGGGGTCGCTACGAGCAGTACTTC. Translating it yields CAISADRGRYEQYF.

The chain uses TRBV7-9 and TRBJ1-1; TRBD1 aligns across 7 bases. The CDR3 runs 13 residues. V lost 4 bases, J lost 5 bases, and 4 bases stayed unmatched. Germline assignment: CDR1 SEHNR and CDR2 FQNEAQ (reference sequence). CDR3 sequence reads: CASSYYRGTEAFF. CDR3 DNA: TGTGCCAGCAGCTACTACAGGGGTACTGAAGCTTTCTTT.